This T cell receptor beta chain was identified during a study of blood T cell repertoires in COVID-19. Study-wide background: PBMCs, B-cell-depleted T cells, or T cells were the source of the cDNA or gDNA that made up the material.

The CDR3 sequence is 11 residues long. CDR1 and CDR2 (germline): ENHRY, SYGVKD. V gave up 7 bases and J gave up 7 bases, with 7 bases separating them. Clones were sequenced by immunoSEQ multiplex PCR, and TCRdb holds only the in-frame ones, with some missing. The sample has 55,000 to 65,000 clones, more than 80% seen once. Source material: peripheral blood. The chain joins TRBV10-3 to TRBJ2-2; perhaps TRBD1 as D (5 bases). The source is a man aged 55 to 70 with COVID-19, enrolled during active disease. Here the CDR3 DNA reads TGTGCCATCACCCAGGGCGGGGAGCTGTTTTTT. Its protein product is CAITQGGELFF.